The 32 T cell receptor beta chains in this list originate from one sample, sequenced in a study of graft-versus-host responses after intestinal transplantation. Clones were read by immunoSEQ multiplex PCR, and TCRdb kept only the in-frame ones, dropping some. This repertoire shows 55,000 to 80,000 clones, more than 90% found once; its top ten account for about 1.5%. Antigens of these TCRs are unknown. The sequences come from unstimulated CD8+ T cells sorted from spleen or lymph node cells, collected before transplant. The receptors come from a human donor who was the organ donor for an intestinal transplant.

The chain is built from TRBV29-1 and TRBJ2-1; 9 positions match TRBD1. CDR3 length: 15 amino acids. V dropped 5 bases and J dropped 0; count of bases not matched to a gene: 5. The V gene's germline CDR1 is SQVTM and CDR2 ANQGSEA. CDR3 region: CSVTGGPSSYNEQFF. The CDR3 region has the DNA TGCAGCGTTACAGGGGGCCCGAGCTCCTACAATGAGCAGTTCTTC.

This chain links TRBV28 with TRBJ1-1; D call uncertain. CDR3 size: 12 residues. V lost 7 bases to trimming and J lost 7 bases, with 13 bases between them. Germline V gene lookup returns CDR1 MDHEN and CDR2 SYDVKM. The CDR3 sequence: CASMVPAGEAFF. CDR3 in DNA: TGTGCCAGCATGGTCCCCGCAGGTGAAGCTTTCTTT.

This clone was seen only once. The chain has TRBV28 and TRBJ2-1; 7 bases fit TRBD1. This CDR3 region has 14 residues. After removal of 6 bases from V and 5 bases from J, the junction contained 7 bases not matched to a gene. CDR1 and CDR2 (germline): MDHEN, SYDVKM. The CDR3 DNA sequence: TGTGCCAGCAGGGGGACAGTCGGCAACAATGAGCAGTTCTTC. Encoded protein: CASRGTVGNNEQFF. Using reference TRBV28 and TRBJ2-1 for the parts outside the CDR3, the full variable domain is DVKVTQSSRYLVKRTGEKVFLECVQDMDHENMFWYRQDPGLGLRLIYFSYDVKMKEKGDIPEGYSVSREKKERFSLILESASTNQTSMYLCASRGTVGNNEQFFGPGTRLTVL.

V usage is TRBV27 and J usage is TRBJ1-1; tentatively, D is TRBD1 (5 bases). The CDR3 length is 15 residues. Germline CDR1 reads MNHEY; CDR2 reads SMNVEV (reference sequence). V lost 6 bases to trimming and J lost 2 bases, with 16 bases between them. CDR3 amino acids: CASSPRGVRNTEAFF. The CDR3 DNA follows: TGTGCCAGCAGCCCACGGGGGGTTCGTAACACTGAAGCTTTCTTT.

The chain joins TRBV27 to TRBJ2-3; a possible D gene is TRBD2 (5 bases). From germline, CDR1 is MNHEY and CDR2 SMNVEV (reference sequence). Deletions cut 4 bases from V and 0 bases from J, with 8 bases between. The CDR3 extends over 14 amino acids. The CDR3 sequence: CASSWTVSTDTQYF. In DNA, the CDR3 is TGTGCCAGCAGTTGGACTGTTAGCACAGATACGCAGTATTTT.

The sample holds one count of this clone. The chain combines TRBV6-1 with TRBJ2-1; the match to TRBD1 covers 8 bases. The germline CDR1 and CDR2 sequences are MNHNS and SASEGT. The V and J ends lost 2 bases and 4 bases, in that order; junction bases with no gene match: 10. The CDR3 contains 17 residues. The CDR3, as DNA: TGTGCCAGCAGTGAACTCCAAGGGACAGGCAAATACAATGAGCAGTTCTTC. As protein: CASSELQGTGKYNEQFF.

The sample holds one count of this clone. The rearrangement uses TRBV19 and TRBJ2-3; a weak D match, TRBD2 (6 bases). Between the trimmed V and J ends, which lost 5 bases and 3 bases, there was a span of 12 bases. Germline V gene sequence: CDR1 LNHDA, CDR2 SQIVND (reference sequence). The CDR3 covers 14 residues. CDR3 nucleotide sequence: TGTGCCAGTAGTGCTAGGCTAGCGACAGATACGCAGTATTTT. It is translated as CASSARLATDTQYF.

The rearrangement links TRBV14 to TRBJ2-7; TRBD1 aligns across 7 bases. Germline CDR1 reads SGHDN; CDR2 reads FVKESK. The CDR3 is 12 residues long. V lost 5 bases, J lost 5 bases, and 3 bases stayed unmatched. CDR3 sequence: CASSDRVDEQYF. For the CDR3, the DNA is TGTGCCAGCAGCGACAGGGTCGACGAGCAGTACTTC.

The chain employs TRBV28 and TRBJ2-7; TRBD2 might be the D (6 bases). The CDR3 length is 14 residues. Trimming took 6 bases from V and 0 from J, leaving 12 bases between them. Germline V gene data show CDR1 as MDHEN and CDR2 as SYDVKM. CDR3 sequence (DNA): TGTGCCAGCAGGGGGACTTTTAGCTCCTACGAGCAGTACTTC. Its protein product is CASRGTFSSYEQYF.

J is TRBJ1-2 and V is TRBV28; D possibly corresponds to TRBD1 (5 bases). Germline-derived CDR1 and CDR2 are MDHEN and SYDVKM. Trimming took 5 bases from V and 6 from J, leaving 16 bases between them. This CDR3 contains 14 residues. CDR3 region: CASSAQGRRNGYTF. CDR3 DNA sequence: TGTGCCAGCAGTGCCCAGGGAAGAAGGAATGGCTACACCTTC.

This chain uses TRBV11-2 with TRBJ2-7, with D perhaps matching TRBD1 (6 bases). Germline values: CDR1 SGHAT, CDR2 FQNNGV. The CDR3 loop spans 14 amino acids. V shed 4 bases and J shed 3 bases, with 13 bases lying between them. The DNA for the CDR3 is TGTGCCAGCAGCTATGGACAGACATTCTACGAGCAGTACTTC. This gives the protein CASSYGQTFYEQYF.

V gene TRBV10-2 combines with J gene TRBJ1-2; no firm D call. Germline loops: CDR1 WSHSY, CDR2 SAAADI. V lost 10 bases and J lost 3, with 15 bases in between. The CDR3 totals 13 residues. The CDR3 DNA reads TGCGCCATCCTCCGACCGGCGGACTATGGCTACACCTTC. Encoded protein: CAILRPADYGYTF.

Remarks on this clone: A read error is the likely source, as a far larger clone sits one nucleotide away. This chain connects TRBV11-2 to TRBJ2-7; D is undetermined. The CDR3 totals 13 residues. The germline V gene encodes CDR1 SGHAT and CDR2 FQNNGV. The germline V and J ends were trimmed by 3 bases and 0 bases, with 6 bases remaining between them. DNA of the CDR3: TGTGCCAGCAGCTTGACTCTCTCCTACGAGCAGTACTTC. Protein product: CASSLTLSYEQYF. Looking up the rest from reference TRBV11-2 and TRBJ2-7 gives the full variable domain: EAGVAQSPRYKIIEKRQSVAFWCNPISGHATLYWYQQILGQGPKLLIQFQNNGVVDDSQLPKDRFSAERLKGVDSTLKIQPAKLEDSAVYLCASSLTLSYEQYFGPGTRLTVT.

Here the CDR3 DNA reads TGTGCCAGCAGTTTATTTTTGAACAGGGACTACGATCAGCCCCAGCATTTT. Protein product: CASSLFLNRDYDQPQHF. This chain links TRBV28 with TRBJ1-5; D is perhaps TRBD1 (6 bases). Deletions cut 1 base from V and 5 bases from J, with 18 bases between. CDR3 size: 17 residues. Looked up from germline, CDR1 is MDHEN and CDR2 is SYDVKM. Together with reference TRBV28 and TRBJ1-5, the CDR3 gives the full variable domain: DVKVTQSSRYLVKRTGEKVFLECVQDMDHENMFWYRQDPGLGLRLIYFSYDVKMKEKGDIPEGYSVSREKKERFSLILESASTNQTSMYLCASSLFLNRDYDQPQHFGDGTRLSIL.

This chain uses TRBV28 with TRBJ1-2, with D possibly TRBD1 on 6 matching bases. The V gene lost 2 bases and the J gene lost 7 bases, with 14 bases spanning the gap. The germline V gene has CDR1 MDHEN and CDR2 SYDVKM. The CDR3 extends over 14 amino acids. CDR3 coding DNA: TGTGCCAGCAGTTTAGAGCGAACAGGGTTTGGCTACACCTTC. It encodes CASSLERTGFGYTF.

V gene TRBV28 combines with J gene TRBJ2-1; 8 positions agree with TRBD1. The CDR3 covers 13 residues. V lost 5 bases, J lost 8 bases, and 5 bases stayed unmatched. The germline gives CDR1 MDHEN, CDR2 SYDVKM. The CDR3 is CASSQQGGDEQFF. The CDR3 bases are TGTGCCAGCAGTCAACAGGGGGGAGATGAGCAGTTCTTC.

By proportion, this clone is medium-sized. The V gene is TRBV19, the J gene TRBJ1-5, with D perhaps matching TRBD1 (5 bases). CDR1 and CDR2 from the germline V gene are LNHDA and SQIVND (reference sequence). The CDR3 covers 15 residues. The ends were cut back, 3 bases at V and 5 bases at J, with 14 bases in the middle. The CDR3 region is CASSIWQGYDQPQHF. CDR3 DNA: TGTGCCAGTAGTATTTGGCAGGGCTACGATCAGCCCCAGCATTTT.

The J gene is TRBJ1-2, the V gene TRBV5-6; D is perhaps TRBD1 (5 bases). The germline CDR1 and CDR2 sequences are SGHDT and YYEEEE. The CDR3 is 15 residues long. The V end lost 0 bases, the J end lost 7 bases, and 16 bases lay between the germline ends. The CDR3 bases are TGTGCCAGCAGCTTGGGGGGCGGTACATGGAGTGGCTACACCTTC. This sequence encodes CASSLGGGTWSGYTF.

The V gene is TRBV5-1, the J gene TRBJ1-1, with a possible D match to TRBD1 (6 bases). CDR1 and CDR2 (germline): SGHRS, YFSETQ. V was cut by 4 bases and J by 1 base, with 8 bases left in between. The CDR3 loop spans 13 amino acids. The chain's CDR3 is CASSGGPNTEAFF. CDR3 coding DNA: TGCGCCAGCAGCGGGGGCCCGAACACTGAAGCTTTCTTT.

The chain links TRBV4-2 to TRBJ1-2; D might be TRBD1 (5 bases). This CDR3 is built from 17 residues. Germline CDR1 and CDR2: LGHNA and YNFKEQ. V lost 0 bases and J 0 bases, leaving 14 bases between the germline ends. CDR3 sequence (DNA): TGTGCCAGCAGCCAAGAGGGGGGGACCTCCCCTAACTATGGCTACACCTTC. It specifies CASSQEGGTSPNYGYTF.

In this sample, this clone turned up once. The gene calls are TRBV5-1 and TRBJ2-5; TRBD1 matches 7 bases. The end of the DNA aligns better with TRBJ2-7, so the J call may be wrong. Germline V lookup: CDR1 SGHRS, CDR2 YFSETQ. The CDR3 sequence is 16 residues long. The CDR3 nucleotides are TGCGCCAGCAGCCCAAGTACAGGGGAGAGCTCCTACGAGCAGTACTTC. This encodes CASSPSTGESSYEQYF.

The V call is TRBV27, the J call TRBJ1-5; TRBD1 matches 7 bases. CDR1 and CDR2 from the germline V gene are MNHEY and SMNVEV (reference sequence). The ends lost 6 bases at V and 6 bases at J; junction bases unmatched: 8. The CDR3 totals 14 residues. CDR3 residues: CASSNRGGGQPQHF. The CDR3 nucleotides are TGTGCCAGCAGCAACAGGGGCGGAGGTCAGCCCCAGCATTTT.

The CDR3 region has the DNA TGTGCCTGGAGTGTATGGAGCTCCTACGAGCAGTACTTC. Translating gives CAWSVWSSYEQYF. The chain links TRBV30 to TRBJ2-7; no reliable D call. In germline, CDR1 is GTSNPN, CDR2 SVGIG (reference sequence). This CDR3 has 13 residues. V dropped 0 bases and J dropped 0 bases, with 6 bases sitting between them.

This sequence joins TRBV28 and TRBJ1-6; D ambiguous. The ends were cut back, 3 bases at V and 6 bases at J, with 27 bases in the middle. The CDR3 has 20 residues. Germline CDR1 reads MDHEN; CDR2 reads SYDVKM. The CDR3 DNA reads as TGTGCCAGCAGTTTCCCCCCCCGGAACCCGACGGGAGTCTTTAATTCACCCCTCCACTTT. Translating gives CASSFPPRNPTGVFNSPLHF.

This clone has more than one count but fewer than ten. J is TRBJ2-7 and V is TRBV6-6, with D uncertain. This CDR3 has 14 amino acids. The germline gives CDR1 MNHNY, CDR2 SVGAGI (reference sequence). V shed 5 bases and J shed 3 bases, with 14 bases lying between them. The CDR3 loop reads CASSAATGNYEQYF. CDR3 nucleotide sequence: TGTGCCAGCAGTGCCGCGACTGGTAACTACGAGCAGTACTTC.

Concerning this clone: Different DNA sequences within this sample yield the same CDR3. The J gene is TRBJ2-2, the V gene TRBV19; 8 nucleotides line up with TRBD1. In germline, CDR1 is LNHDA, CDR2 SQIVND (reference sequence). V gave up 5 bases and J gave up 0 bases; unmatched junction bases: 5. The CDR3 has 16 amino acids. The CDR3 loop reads CASSPPDRANTGELFF. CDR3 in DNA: TGTGCCAGTAGTCCCCCGGACAGGGCGAACACCGGGGAGCTGTTTTTT.

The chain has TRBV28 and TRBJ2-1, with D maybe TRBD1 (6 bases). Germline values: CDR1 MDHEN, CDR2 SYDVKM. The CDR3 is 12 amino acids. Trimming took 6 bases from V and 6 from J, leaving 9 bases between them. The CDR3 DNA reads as TGTGCCAGCAGCTGGACAGCCAATGAGCAGTTCTTC. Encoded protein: CASSWTANEQFF.

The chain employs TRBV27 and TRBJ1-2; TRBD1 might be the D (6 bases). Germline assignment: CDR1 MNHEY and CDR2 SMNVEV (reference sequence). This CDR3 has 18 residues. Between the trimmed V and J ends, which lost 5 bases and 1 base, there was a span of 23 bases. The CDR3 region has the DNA TGTGCCAGCAGTCCCGGACCGTGGTTAGGGGGTATTAACTATGGCTACACCTTC. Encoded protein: CASSPGPWLGGINYGYTF.

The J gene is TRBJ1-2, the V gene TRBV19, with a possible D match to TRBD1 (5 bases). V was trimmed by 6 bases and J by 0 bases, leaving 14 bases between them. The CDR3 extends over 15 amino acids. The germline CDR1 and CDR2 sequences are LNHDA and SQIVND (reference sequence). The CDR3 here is CASSYSGGTNYGYTF. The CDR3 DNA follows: TGTGCCAGTAGCTACTCGGGGGGGACTAACTATGGCTACACCTTC.

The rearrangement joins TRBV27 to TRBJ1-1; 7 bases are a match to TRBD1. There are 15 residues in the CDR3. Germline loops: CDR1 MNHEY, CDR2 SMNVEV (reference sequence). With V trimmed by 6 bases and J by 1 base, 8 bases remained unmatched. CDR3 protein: CASRKRTGGNTEAFF. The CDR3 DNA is TGTGCCAGCAGAAAACGGACAGGTGGGAACACTGAAGCTTTCTTT.

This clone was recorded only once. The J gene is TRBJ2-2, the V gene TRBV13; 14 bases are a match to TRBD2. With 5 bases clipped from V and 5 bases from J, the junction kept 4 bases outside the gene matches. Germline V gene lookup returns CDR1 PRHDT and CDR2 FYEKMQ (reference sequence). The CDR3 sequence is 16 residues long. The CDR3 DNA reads TGTGCCAGCAGCCTGGGACTAGCGGGAGTTACCGGGGAGCTGTTTTTT. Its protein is CASSLGLAGVTGELFF.

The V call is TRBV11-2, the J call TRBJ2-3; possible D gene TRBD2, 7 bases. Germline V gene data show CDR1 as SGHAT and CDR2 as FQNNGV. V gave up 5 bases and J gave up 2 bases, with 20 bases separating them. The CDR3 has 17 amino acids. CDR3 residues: CASSPGGASPLTDTQYF. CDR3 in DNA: TGTGCCAGCAGCCCTGGGGGGGCGTCGCCGCTCACAGATACGCAGTATTTT. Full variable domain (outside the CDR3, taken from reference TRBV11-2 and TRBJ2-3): EAGVAQSPRYKIIEKRQSVAFWCNPISGHATLYWYQQILGQGPKLLIQFQNNGVVDDSQLPKDRFSAERLKGVDSTLKIQPAKLEDSAVYLCASSPGGASPLTDTQYFGPGTRLTVL.